The 4 T cell receptor beta chains given below trace back to one sample, sequenced in a study of CD8 T cells in ankylosing spondylitis. General study findings and limits: Seemingly characteristic of ankylosing spondylitis blood was a TCR beta motif consisting of fewer than 10 highly homologous variants.

The antigens these receptors bind are not known. MiXCR was run by TCRdb on the 5' RACE reads, yielding one entry per CDR3 protein. Of some 200,000 distinct CDR3 sequences listed, 5.5% to 7.5% were seen once; the top ten hold over 12%. The sample comprised blood, either unsorted or a sorted T cell fraction (not recorded which). The source is a male donor with ankylosing spondylitis.

This clonotype was seen repeatedly, ten times or more. J is TRBJ2-1 and V is TRBV13; D may match TRBD1 or TRBD2 (5 bases each). V was cut by 5 bases and J by 0 bases, with 14 bases left in between. This CDR3 spans 16 amino acids. Germline V CDR1 and CDR2: PRHDT, FYEKMQ (reference sequence). The CDR3 here is CASSPPGPDSYNEQFF. CDR3 bases: TGTGCCAGCAGCCCGCCGGGACCTGACTCCTACAATGAGCAGTTCTTC.

This clonotype was observed many times. The gene calls are TRBV4-3 and TRBJ2-5; D remains unclear. CDR1 and CDR2 from the germline V gene are LGHNA and YSLEER. The CDR3 loop spans 15 amino acids. The germline V and J ends were trimmed by 0 bases and 5 bases, with 13 bases remaining between them. This chain's CDR3 is CASSQDTARMETQYF. The CDR3 region has the DNA TGCGCCAGCAGCCAAGATACGGCTAGAATGGAGACCCAGTACTTC.

This chain connects TRBV19 to TRBJ1-1, with D unclear. The V and J ends lost 3 bases and 11 bases respectively, with 19 bases between them. Germline V CDR1 and CDR2: LNHDA, SQIVND (reference sequence). The length of the CDR3 is 14 residues. The DNA for the CDR3 is TGTGCCAGTAGTATCCTCTGGGAATCCCCTCCCGCTTTCTTT. Protein: CASSILWESPPAFF. The variable domain in full, completed from reference TRBV19 and TRBJ1-1, reads DGGITQSPKYLFRKEGQNVTLSCEQNLNHDAMYWYRQDPGQGLRLIYYSQIVNDFQKGDIAEGYSVSREKKESFPLTVTSAQKNPTAFYLCASSILWESPPAFFGQGTRLTVV.

Ten or more counts support this clonotype. The V and J genes are TRBV7-2 and TRBJ1-5, with D possibly being TRBD1 (5 bases). The germline V and J ends were trimmed by 4 bases and 1 base, with 14 bases remaining between them. Germline V gene sequence: CDR1 SGHTA, CDR2 FQGNSA. This CDR3 has 16 residues. In DNA, the CDR3 is TGTGCCAGCAGCTCCAAGGGGTGGGAAAGCAATCAGCCCCAGCATTTT. It codes for CASSSKGWESNQPQHF.